This TCR beta chain was obtained from a study of T cell responses to AZD1222 COVID-19 vaccine. Study-wide findings and caveats: Regions left unmutated in variants are reportedly the target of nearly half of spike-specific TCRs.

Germline loops: CDR1 SGHTA, CDR2 FQGNSA. With 2 bases removed from V and 1 base from J, the gap between germline ends came to 13 bases. This CDR3 region has 16 residues. The table came from immunoSEQ multiplex PCR; TCRdb's copy has only in-frame clones and leaves some out. The sample shows about 140,000 clones, around 93% of them seen only once. About this clone itself: Its antigen is unidentified.

The receptor was isolated from an adult who received the AZD1222 COVID-19 vaccine. Sequences were derived from peripheral blood, sampled 28 days after the second AZD1222 dose. This chain links TRBV7-2 with TRBJ2-3; possibly TRBD2 for D (7 bases). DNA of the CDR3: TGTGCCAGCAGCTTATGGGGGCTAGCGGGCACAGATACGCAGTATTTT. Translation gives CASSLWGLAGTDTQYF.